This record looks at one T cell receptor beta chain sequence and its context. Its cognate antigen is unknown. Trimming left V 0 bases short and J 0 bases short, with 12 bases between. The CDR3 extends over 17 amino acids. CDR1 is SGDLS, CDR2 YYNGEE, per germline. This sample was taken from a study of response to subunit inactivated influenza vaccine. Points from the study as a whole: Seasonal influenza vaccination, on each occasion, was suggested by the authors to recruit few new T cells.

TCRdb redid the calling of the RT-PCR reads with MiXCR, one entry per CDR3 protein. The table has 250,000 to 350,000 distinct CDR3 sequences, roughly 20% seen once. The starting material was PBMCs from blood, obtained around 22 months after vaccination. The clonotype originates from a man aged 45-69 years who received an inactivated influenza vaccine. V usage is TRBV9 and J usage is TRBJ2-2; perhaps TRBD2 as D (5 bases). CDR3 nucleotide sequence: TGTGCCAGCAGCGTAGATGGTGCGAGGGCGAACACCGGGGAGCTGTTTTTT. This translates into CASSVDGARANTGELFF.